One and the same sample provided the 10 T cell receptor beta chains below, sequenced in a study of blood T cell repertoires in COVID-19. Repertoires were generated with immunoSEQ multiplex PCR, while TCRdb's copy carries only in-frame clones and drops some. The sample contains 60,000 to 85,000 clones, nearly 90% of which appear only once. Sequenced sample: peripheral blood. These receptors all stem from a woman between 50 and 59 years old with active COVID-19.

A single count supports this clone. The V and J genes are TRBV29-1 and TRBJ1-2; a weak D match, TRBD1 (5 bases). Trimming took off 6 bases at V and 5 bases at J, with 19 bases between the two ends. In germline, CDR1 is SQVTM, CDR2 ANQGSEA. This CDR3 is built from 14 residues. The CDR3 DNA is TGCAGCGTGAGACTCGGACACGGCCCATATGGCTACACCTTC. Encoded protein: CSVRLGHGPYGYTF.

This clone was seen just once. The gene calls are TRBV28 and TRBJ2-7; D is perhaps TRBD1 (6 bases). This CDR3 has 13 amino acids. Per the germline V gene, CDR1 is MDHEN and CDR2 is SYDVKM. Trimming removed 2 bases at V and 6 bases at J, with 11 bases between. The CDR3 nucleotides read TGTGCCAGCAGTTTAATACAGGGCGGCGAGCAGTACTTC. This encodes CASSLIQGGEQYF.

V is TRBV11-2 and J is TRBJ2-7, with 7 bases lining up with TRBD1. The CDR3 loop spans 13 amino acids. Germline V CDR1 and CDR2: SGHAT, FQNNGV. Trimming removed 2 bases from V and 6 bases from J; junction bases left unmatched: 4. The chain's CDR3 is CASSLSGGGEQYF. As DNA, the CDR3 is TGTGCCAGCAGCTTATCAGGGGGTGGCGAGCAGTACTTC.

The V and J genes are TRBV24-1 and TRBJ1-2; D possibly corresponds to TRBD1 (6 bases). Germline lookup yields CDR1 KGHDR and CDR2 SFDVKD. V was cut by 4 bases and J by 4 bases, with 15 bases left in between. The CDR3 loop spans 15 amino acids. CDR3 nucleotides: TGTGCCACCAGTGACCCCGGACAGCCGCTCTATGGCTACACCTTC. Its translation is CATSDPGQPLYGYTF.

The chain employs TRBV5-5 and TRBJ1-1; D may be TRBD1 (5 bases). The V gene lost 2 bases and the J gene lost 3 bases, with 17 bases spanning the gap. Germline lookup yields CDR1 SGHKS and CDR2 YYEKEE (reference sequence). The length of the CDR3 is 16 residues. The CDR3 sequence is CASSLRVPGGYTEAFF. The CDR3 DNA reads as TGTGCCAGCAGCTTAAGGGTCCCCGGGGGGTACACTGAAGCTTTCTTT.

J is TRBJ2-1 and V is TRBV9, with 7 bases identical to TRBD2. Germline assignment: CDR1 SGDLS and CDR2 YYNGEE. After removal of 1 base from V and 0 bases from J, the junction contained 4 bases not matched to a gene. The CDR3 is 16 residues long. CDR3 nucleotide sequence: TGTGCCAGCAGCGTACTAGCGGAACTCTCCTACAATGAGCAGTTCTTC. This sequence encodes CASSVLAELSYNEQFF.

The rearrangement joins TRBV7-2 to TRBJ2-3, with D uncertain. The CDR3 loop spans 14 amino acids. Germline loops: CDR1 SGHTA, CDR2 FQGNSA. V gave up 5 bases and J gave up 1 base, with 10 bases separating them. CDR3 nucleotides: TGTGCCAGCAGCACCAGACTGGGCACAGATACGCAGTATTTT. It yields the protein CASSTRLGTDTQYF.

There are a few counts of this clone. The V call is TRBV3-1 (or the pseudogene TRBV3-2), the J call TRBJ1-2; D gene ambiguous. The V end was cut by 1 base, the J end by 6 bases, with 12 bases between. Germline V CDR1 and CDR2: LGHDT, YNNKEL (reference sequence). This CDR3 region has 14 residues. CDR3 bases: TGTGCCAGCAGCCAAGTAGGAGGATGGGATGGCTACACCTTC. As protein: CASSQVGGWDGYTF.

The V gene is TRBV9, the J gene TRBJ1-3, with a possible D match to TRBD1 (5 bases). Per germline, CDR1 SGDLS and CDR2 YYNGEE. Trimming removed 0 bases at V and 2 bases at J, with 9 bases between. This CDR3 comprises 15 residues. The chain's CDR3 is CASSVGRGTGNTIYF. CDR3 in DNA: TGTGCCAGCAGCGTAGGTAGGGGAACTGGAAACACCATATATTTT.

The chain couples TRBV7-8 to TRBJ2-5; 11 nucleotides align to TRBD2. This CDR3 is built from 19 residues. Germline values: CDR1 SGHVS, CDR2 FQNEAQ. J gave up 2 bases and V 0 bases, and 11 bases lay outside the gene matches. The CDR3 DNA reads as TGTGCCAGCAGCTTAGCGTGGCTAGCGGGAGGCCGGGGGCAAGAGACCCAGTACTTC. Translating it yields CASSLAWLAGGRGQETQYF.